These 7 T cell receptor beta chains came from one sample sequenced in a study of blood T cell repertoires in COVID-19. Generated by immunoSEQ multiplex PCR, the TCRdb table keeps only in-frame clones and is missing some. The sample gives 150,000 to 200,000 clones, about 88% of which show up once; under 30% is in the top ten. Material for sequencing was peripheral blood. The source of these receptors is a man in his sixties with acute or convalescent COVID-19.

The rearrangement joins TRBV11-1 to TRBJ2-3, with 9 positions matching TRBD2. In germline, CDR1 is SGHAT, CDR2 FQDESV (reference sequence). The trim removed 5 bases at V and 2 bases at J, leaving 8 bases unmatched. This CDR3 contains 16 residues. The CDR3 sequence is CASSDGASGTTDTQYF. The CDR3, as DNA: TGTGCCAGCAGCGACGGGGCTAGCGGGACCACAGATACGCAGTATTTT.

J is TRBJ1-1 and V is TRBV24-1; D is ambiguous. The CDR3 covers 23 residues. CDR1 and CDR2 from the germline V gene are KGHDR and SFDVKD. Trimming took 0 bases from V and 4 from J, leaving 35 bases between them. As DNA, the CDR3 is TGTGCCACCAGTGATTTGCACAGTGCTTCTTGGCCACCTGCTCTTACCAGTGGCACTGAAGCTTTCTTT. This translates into CATSDLHSASWPPALTSGTEAFF.

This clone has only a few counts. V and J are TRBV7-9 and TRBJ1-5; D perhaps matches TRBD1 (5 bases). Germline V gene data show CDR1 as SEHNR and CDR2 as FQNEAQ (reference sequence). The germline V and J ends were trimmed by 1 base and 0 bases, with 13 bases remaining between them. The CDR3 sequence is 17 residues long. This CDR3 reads CASSLDRIPYSNQPQHF. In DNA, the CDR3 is TGTGCCAGCAGCTTAGACAGGATACCTTATAGCAATCAGCCCCAGCATTTT.

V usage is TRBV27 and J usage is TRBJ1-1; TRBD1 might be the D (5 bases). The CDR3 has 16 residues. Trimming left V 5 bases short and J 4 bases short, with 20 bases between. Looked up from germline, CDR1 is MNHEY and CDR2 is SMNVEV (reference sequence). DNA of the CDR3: TGTGCCAGCAGTCCGATCCCCGGGGGTTTAGGCACTGAAGCTTTCTTT. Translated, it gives CASSPIPGGLGTEAFF.

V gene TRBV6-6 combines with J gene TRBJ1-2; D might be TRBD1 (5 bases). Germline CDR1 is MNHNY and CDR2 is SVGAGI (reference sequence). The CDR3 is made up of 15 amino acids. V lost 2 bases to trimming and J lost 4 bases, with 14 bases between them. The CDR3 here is CASSYPRQGSYGYTF. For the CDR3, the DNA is TGTGCCAGCAGTTACCCCCGTCAGGGTAGCTATGGCTACACCTTC.

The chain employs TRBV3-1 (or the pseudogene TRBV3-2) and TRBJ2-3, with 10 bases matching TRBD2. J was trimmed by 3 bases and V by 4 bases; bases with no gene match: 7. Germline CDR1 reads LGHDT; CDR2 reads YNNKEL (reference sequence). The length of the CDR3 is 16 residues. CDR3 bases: TGTGCCAGCAGCCCGACAGCGGGGGGGGTAACAGATACGCAGTATTTT. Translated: CASSPTAGGVTDTQYF.

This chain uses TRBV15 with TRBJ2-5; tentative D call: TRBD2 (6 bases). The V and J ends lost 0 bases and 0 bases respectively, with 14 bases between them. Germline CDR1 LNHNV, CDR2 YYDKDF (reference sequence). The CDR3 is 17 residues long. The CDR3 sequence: CATSRDIRDWNQETQYF. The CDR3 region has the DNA TGTGCCACCAGCAGAGATATCAGGGACTGGAACCAAGAGACCCAGTACTTC.